This TCR beta chain comes out of a study of prognosis after radiotherapy for stage I lung cancer. This clonotype was detected many times. TCR beta CDR3 was amplified from genomic DNA by two-round multiplex PCR. Amplification in first-round PCR relied on primers specific to each TRBV and TRBJ gene. TCRdb re-called the multiplex PCR reads with MiXCR, one entry per CDR3 protein. This table has fewer than 15,000 distinct CDR3 sequences, about 50% appearing once. Sequenced material: PBMCs, taken before or after stereotactic body radiation therapy (not recorded which). The sequence came from a donor at least 50 years old with non-small cell lung cancer.

The CDR3 nucleotides are TGTGCCAGCAGCCAAGAAATTCACTCCTACGAGCAGTACTTC. This encodes CASSQEIHSYEQYF. V and J are TRBV14 and TRBJ2-7; D uncertain. Trimming removed 0 bases at V and 0 bases at J, with 6 bases between. The CDR3 totals 14 residues. CDR1 and CDR2 (germline): SGHDN, FVKESK.